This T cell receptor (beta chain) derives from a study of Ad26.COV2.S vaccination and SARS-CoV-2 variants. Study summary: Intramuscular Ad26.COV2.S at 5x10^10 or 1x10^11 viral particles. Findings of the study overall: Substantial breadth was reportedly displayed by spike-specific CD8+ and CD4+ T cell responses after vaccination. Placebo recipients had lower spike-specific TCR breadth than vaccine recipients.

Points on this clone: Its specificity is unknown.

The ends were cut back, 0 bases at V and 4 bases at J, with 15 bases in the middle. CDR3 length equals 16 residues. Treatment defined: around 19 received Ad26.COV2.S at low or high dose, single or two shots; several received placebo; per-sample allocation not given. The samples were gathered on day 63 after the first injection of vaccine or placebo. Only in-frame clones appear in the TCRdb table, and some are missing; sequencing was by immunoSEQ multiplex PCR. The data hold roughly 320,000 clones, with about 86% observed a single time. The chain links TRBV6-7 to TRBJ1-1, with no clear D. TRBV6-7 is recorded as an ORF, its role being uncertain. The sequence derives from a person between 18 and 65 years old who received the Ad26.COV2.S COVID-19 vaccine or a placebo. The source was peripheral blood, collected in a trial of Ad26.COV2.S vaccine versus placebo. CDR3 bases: TGTGCCAGCAGTTACTCGATTAGTCTGGCGGGCACTGAAGCTTTCTTT. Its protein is CASSYSISLAGTEAFF.